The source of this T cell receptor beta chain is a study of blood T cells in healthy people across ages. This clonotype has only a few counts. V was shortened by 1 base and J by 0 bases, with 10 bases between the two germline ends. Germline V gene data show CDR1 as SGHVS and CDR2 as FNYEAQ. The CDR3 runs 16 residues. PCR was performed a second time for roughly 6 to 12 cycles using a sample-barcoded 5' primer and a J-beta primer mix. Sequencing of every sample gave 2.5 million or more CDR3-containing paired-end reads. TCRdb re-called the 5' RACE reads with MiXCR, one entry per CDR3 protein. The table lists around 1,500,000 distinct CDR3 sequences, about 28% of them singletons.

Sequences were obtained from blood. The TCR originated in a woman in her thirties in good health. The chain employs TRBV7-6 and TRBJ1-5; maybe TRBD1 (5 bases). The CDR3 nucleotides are TGTGCCAGCAGCTTAGGCTGGGGGTATAGCAATCAGCCCCAGCATTTT. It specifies CASSLGWGYSNQPQHF.